This section outlines one T cell receptor beta chain sequence together with its context. Some clones are missing from TCRdb's copy, which holds only in-frame ones; the method was immunoSEQ multiplex PCR. The sample records approximately 80,000 clones, roughly 88% being singletons. The sample is drawn from a study of control samples from healthy donors and cancer patients. CDR3 length equals 15 residues. V dropped 8 bases and J dropped 6; count of bases not matched to a gene: 9. CDR1 and CDR2 from the germline V gene are SNHLY and FYNNEI. Sequencing was done on a sample of blood. The chain has TRBV2 and TRBJ2-1, with TRBD2 matching 11 bases. The receptor was derived from a woman in her forties or fifties in good health. CDR3 sequence (DNA): TGTGCCAGCGCCACTAGCGGGGGCTCGTTCAATGAGCAGTTCTTC. Translated, it gives CASATSGGSFNEQFF. The variable domain in full, with the rest retrieved from reference TRBV2 and TRBJ2-1, is EPEVTQTPSHQVTQMGQEVILRCVPISNHLYFYWYRQILGQKVEFLVSFYNNEISEKSEIFDDQFSVERPDGSNFTLKIRSTKLEDSAMYFCASATSGGSFNEQFFGPGTRLTVL.